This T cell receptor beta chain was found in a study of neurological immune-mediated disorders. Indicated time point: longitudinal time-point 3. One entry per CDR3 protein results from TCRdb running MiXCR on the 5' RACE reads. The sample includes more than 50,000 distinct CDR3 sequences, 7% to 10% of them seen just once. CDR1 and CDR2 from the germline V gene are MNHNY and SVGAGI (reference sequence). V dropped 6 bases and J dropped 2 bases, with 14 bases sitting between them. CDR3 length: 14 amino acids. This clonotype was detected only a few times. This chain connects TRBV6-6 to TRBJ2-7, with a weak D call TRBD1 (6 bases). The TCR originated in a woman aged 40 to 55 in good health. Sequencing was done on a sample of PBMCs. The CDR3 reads CASRAGTRAYEQYF. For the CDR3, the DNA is TGTGCCAGCAGGGCCGGGACAAGGGCCTACGAGCAGTACTTC.